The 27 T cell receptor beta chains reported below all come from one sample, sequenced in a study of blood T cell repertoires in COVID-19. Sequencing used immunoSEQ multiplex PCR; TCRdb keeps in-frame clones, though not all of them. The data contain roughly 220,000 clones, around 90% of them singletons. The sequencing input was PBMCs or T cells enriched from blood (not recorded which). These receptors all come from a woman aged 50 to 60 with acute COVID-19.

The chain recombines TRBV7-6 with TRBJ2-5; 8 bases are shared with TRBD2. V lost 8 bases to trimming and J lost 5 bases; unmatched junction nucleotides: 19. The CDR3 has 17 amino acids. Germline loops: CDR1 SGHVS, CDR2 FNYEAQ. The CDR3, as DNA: TGTGCCAGCGGACCCCGTGCAAGTCGGGAGGGCCGCGAGACCCAGTACTTC. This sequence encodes CASGPRASREGRETQYF.

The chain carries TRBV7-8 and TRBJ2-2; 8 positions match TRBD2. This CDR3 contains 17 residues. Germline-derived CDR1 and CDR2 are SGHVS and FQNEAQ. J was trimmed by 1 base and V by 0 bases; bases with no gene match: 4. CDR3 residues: CASSLALAGGNTGELFF. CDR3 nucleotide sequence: TGTGCCAGCAGCTTAGCGTTGGCGGGAGGGAACACCGGGGAGCTGTTTTTT.

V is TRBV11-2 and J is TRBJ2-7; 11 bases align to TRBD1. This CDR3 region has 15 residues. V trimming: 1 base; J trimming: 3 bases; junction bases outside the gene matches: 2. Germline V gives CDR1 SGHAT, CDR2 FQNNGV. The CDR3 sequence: CASSLGGTGGYEQYF. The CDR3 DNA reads TGTGCCAGCAGCTTAGGCGGGACAGGGGGCTACGAGCAGTACTTC.

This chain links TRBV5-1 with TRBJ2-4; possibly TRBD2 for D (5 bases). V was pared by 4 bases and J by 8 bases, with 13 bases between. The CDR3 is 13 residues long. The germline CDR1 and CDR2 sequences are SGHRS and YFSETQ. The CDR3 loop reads CASSQTIRDIQYF. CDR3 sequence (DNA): TGCGCCAGCAGCCAGACTATTAGGGACATTCAGTACTTC.

Here the CDR3 reads CASSLQRIYGYTF. Written as DNA, the CDR3 is TGTGCCAGCAGCCTTCAGCGGATTTATGGCTACACCTTC. V gene TRBV5-4 combines with J gene TRBJ1-2; D unclear. The CDR3 is 13 residues long. CDR1 is SGHNT and CDR2 is YYREEE in the germline V gene (reference sequence). V shed 4 bases and J shed 5 bases, with 12 bases lying between them.

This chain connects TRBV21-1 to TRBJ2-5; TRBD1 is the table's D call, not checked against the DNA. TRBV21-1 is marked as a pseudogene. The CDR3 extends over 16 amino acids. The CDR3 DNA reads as TGTGCCAGCAGCAAAGACCGGGGACACCGGGAAGGAACCCAGTACTTC. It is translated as CASSKDRGHREGTQYF.

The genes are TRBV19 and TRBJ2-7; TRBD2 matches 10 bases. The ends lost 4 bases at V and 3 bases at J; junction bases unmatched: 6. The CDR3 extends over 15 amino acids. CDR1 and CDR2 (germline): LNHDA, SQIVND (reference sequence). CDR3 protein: CASSKIAGGFYEQYF. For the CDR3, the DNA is TGTGCCAGTAGTAAAATAGCGGGAGGTTTCTACGAGCAGTACTTC.

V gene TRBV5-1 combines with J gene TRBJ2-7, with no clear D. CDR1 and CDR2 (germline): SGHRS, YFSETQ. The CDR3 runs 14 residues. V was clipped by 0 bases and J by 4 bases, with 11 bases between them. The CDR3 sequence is CASSLATVDYEQYF. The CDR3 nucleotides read TGCGCCAGCAGCTTGGCCACGGTTGATTACGAGCAGTACTTC.

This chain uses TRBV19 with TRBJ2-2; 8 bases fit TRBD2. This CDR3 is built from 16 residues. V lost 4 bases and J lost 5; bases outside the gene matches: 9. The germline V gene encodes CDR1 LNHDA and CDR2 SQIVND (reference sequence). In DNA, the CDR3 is TGTGCCAGTAGTAATGCGGGAGGCCCCAGGACCGGGGAGCTGTTTTTT. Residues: CASSNAGGPRTGELFF. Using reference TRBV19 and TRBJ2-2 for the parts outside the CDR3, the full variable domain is DGGITQSPKYLFRKEGQNVTLSCEQNLNHDAMYWYRQDPGQGLRLIYYSQIVNDFQKGDIAEGYSVSREKKESFPLTVTSAQKNPTAFYLCASSNAGGPRTGELFFGEGSRLTVL.

The CDR3 sequence is CASSLLDRGDGYTF. In DNA, the CDR3 is TGTGCCAGCAGCCTATTGGACAGGGGCGATGGCTACACCTTC. The chain combines TRBV5-6 with TRBJ1-2; 9 nucleotides agree with TRBD1. The germline gives CDR1 SGHDT, CDR2 YYEEEE. J lost 6 bases, V lost 4 bases, and 7 bases had no gene match. There are 14 residues in the CDR3.

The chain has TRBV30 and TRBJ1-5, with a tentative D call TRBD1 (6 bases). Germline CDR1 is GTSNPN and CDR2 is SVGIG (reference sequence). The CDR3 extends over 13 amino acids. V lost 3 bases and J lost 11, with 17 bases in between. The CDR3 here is CAWSGSWDMAQHF. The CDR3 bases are TGTGCCTGGAGCGGTTCCTGGGACATGGCCCAGCATTTT.

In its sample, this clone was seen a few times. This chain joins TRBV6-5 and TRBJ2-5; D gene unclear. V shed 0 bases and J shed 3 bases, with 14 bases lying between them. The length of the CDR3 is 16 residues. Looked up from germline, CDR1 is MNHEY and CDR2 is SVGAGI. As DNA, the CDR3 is TGTGCCAGCAGTTACTCTTTAGCCCAAAGAAAAGAGACCCAGTACTTC. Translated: CASSYSLAQRKETQYF.

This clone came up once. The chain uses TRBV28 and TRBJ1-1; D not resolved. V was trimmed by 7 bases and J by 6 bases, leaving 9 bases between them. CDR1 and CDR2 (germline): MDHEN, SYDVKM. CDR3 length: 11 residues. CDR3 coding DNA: TGTGCCAGCAACACGATGCCTGAAGCTTTCTTT. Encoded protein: CASNTMPEAFF.

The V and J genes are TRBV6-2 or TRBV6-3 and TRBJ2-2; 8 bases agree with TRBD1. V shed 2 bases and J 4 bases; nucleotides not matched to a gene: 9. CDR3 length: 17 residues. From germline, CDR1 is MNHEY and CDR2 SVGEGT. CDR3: CASSYKAGGAPTGELFF. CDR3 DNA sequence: TGTGCCAGCAGTTACAAGGCAGGGGGCGCCCCCACCGGGGAGCTGTTTTTT.

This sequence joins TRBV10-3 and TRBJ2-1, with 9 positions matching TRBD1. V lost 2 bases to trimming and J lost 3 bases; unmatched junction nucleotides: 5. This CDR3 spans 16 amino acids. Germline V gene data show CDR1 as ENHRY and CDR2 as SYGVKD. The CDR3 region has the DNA TGTGCCATCAGTGAGCCGGGACAGGGACGCTACAATGAGCAGTTCTTC. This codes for CAISEPGQGRYNEQFF.

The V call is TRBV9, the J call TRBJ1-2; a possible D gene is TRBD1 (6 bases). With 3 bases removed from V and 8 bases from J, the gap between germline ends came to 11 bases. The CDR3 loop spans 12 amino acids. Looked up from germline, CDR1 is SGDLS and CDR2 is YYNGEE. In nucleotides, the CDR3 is TGTGCCAGCAGCGGACAGGCAGGAGGCTACACCTTC. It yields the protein CASSGQAGGYTF.

The CDR3 sequence: CAIHSAGNTIYF. In DNA form, the CDR3 reads TGTGCCATCCACTCAGCGGGAAACACCATATATTTT. The chain couples TRBV6-5 to TRBJ1-3; D gene ambiguous. V dropped 10 bases and J dropped 4 bases, with 11 bases sitting between them. The germline CDR1 and CDR2 sequences are MNHEY and SVGAGI. CDR3 length: 12 amino acids.

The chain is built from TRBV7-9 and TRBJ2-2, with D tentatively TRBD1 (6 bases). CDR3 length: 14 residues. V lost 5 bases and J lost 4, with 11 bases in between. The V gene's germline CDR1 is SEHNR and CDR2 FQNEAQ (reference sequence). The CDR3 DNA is TGTGCCAGCAGCCTTAGGGGGAGCACCGGGGAGCTGTTTTTT. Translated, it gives CASSLRGSTGELFF.

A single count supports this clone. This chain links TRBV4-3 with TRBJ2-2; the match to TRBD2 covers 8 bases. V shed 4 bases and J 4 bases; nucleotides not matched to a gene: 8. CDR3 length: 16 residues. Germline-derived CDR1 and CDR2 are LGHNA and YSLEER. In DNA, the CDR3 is TGCGCCAGCAGCCTCCGGGAGGGGTGGGGCACCGGGGAGCTGTTTTTT. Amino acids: CASSLREGWGTGELFF.

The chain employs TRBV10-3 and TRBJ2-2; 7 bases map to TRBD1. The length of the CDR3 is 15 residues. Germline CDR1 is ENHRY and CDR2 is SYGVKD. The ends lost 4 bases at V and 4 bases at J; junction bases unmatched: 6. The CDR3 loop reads CAISGGTDVTGELFF. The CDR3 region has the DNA TGTGCCATCAGTGGGGGGACAGATGTCACCGGGGAGCTGTTTTTT.

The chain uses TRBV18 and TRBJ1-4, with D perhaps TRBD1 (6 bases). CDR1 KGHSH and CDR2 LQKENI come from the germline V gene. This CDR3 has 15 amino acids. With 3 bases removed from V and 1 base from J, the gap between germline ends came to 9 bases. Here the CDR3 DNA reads TGTGCCAGCTCACCCACAGGGCAAACTAATGAAAAACTGTTTTTT. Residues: CASSPTGQTNEKLFF. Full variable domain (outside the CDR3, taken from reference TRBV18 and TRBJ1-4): NAGVMQNPRHLVRRRGQEARLRCSPMKGHSHVYWYRQLPEEGLKFMVYLQKENIIDESGMPKERFSAEFPKEGPSILRIQQVVRGDSAAYFCASSPTGQTNEKLFFGSGTQLSVL.

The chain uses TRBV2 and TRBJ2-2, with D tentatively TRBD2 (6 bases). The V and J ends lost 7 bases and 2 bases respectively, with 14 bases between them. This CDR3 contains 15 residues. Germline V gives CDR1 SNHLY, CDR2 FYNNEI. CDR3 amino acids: CASTPAGTNTGELFF. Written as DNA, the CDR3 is TGTGCCAGCACCCCCGCGGGAACTAACACCGGGGAGCTGTTTTTT.

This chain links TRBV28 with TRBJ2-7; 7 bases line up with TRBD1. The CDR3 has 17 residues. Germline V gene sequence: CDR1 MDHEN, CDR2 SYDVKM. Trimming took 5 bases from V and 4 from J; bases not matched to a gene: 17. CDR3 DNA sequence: TGTGCCAGCAGTCTAATTGTAGGGACAGAAGGGGAGTACGAGCAGTACTTC. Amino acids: CASSLIVGTEGEYEQYF.

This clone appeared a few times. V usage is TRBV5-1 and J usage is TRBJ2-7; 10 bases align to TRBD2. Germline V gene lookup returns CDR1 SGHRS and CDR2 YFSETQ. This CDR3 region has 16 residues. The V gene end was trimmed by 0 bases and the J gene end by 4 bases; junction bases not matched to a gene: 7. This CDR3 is CASSLESSGSGYEQYF. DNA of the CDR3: TGCGCCAGCAGCTTGGAGTCTAGCGGGAGTGGGTACGAGCAGTACTTC.

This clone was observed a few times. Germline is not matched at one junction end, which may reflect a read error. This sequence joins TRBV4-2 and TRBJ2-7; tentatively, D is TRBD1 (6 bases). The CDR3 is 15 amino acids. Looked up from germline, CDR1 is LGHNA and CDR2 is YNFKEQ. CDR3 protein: CASSRRGGGKQSLHF. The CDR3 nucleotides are TGTGCCAGCAGCCGGCGCGGTGGGGGCAAACAGTCGCTGCACTTC.

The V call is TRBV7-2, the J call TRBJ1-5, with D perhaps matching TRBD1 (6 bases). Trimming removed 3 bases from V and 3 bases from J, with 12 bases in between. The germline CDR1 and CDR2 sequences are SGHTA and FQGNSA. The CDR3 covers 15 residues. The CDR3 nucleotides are TGTGCCAGCAGCTTGAGGGGACACGACAATCAGCCCCAGCATTTT. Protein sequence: CASSLRGHDNQPQHF. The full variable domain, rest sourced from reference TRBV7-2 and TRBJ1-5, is GAGVSQSPSNKVTEKGKDVELRCDPISGHTALYWYRQSLGQGLEFLIYFQGNSAPDKSGLPSDRFSAERTGGSVSTLTIQRTQQEDSAVYLCASSLRGHDNQPQHFGDGTRLSIL.

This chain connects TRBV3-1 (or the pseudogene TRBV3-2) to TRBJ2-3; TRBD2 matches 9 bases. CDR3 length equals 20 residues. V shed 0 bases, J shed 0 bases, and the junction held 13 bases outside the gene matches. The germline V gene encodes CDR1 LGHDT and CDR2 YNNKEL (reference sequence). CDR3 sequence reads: CASSQDRSGRGGVSTDTQYF. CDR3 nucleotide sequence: TGTGCCAGCAGCCAAGATCGTAGCGGGAGAGGGGGTGTTAGCACAGATACGCAGTATTTT.